This TCR beta chain is from a study of blood T cells in healthy people across ages. Overall study findings and caveats: Unsorted PBMCs blocked a conclusive comparison of naive and antigen-experienced cells. Long-lived donors carried more naive CD4+ cells and greater diversity than aged donors. Diversity figures based on one million T cells were deemed too low.

The CDR3 consists of 14 residues. CDR1 is MNHEY, CDR2 SMNVEV, per germline (reference sequence). V was clipped by 5 bases and J by 4 bases, with 14 bases between them. The second PCR ran roughly 6 to 11 cycles with a sample-barcoded 5' primer and J-beta primers. MiXCR was run by TCRdb on the 5' RACE reads, yielding one entry per CDR3 protein. The sample records some 1,500,000 distinct CDR3 sequences, 40% to 45% being singletons. About this clonotype: Antigen unknown.

Each sample had at least 7 million PBMCs isolated. The chain joins TRBV27 to TRBJ2-5; a weak D match, TRBD1 (6 bases). The receptor comes from a woman younger than 30 in good health. The specimen sequenced was blood. CDR3 DNA: TGTGCCAGCAGTCCACTCTACAGGGCAGAGACCCAGTACTTC. Residues: CASSPLYRAETQYF.